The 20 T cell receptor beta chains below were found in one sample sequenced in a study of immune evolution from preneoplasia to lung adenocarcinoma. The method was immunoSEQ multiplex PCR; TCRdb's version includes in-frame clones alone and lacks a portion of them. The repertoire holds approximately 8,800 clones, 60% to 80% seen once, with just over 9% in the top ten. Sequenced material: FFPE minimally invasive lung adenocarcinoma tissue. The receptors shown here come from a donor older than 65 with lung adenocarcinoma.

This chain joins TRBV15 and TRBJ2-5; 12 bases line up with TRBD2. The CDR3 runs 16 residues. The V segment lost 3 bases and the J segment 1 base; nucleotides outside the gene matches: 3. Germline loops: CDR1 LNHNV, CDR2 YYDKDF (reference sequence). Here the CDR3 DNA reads TGTGCCACCAGCAGTCGACTAGCGGGGGCCCAAGAGACCCAGTACTTC. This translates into CATSSRLAGAQETQYF.

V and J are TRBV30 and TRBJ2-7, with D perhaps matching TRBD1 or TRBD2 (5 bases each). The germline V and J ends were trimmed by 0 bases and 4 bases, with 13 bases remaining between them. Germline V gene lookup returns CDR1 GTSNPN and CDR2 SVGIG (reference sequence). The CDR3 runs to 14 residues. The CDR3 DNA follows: TGTGCCTGGAGTGTATGGGGGAAGGGGTACGAGCAGTACTTC. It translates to CAWSVWGKGYEQYF.

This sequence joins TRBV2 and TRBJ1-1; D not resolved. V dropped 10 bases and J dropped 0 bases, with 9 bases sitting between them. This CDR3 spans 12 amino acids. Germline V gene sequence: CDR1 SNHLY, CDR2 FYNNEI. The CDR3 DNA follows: TGTGCCACCCGACCGGTGAACACTGAAGCTTTCTTT. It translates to CATRPVNTEAFF.

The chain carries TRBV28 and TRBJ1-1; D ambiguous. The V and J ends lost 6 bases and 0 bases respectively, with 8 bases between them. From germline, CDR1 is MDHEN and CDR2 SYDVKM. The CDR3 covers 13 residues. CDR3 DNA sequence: TGTGCCAGCAGAAACAACATGAACACTGAAGCTTTCTTT. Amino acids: CASRNNMNTEAFF.

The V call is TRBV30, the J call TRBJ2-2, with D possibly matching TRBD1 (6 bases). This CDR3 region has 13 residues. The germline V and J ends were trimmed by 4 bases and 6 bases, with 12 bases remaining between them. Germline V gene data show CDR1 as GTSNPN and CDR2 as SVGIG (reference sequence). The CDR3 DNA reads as TGTGCCTGGACAGGGGTAGCTTCCGGGGAGCTGTTTTTT. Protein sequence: CAWTGVASGELFF. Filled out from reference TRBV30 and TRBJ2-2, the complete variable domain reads SQTIHQWPATLVQPVGSPLSLECTVEGTSNPNLYWYRQAAGRGLQLLFYSVGIGQISSEVPQNLSASRPQDRQFILSSKKLLLSDSGFYLCAWTGVASGELFFGEGSRLTVL.

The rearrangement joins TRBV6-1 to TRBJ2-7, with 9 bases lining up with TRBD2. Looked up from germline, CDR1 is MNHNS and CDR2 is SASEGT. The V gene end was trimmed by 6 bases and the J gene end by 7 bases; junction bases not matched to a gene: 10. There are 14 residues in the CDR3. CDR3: CASSETSGLTEQYF. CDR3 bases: TGTGCCAGCAGCGAGACTAGCGGCCTAACGGAGCAGTACTTC.

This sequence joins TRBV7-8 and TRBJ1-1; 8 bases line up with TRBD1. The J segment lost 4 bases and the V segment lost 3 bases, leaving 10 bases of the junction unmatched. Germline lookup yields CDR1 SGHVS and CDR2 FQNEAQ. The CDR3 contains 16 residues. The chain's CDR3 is CASSFFAGGAFTEAFF. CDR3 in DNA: TGTGCCAGCAGCTTTTTTGCAGGGGGCGCCTTCACTGAAGCTTTCTTT.

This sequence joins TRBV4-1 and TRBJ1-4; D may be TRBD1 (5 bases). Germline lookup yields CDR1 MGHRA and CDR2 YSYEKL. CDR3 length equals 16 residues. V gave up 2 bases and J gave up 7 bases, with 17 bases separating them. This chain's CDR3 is CASSQPWGRVAEKLFF. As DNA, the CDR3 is TGCGCCAGCAGCCAACCCTGGGGACGGGTTGCTGAAAAACTGTTTTTT.

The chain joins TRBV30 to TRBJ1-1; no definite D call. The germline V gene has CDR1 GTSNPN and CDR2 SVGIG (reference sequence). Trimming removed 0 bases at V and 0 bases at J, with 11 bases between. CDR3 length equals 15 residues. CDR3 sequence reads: CAWSVGTGMNTEAFF. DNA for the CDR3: TGTGCCTGGAGTGTAGGCACGGGGATGAACACTGAAGCTTTCTTT.

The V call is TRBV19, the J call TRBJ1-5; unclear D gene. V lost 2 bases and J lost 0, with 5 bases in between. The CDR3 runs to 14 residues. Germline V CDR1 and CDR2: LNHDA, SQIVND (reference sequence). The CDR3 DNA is TGTGCCAGTAGTATAAAAGTTAGCAATCAGCCCCAGCATTTT. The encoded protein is CASSIKVSNQPQHF. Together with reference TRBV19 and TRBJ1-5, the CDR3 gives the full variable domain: DGGITQSPKYLFRKEGQNVTLSCEQNLNHDAMYWYRQDPGQGLRLIYYSQIVNDFQKGDIAEGYSVSREKKESFPLTVTSAQKNPTAFYLCASSIKVSNQPQHFGDGTRLSIL.

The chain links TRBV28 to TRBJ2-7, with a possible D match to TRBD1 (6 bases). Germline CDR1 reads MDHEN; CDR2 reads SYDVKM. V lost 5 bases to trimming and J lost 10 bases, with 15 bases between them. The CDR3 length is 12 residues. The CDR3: CASSQQGKGQYF. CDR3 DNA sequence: TGTGCCAGCAGTCAACAGGGTAAAGGACAGTACTTC.

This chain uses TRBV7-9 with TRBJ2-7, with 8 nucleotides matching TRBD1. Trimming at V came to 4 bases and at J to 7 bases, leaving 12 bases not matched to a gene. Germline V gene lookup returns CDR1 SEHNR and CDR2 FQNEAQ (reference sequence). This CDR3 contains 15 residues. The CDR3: CASSSGQGLSWEQYF. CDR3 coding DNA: TGTGCCAGCAGCTCAGGACAGGGACTCTCGTGGGAGCAGTACTTC.

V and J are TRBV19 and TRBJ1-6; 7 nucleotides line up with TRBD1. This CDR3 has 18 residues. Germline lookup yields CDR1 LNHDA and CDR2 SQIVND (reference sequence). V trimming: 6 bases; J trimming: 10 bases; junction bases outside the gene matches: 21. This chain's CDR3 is CASSNNPGGASRKSPLHF. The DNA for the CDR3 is TGTGCCAGTAGCAACAACCCAGGGGGAGCGAGTCGGAAATCACCCCTCCACTTT.

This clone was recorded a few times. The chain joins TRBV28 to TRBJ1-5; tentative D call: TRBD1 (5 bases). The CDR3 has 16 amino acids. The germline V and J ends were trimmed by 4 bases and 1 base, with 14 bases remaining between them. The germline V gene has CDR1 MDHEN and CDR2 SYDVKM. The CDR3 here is CASSSPGQGSNQPQHF. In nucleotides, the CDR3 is TGTGCCAGCAGTTCCCCAGGGCAGGGAAGCAATCAGCCCCAGCATTTT.

In nucleotides, the CDR3 is TGTGCCCACGGCAAGAGAGCCGAAGAGACCCAGTACTTC. Amino acids: CAHGKRAEETQYF. This chain connects TRBV10-3 to TRBJ2-5; D unclear. The CDR3 runs 13 residues. The V gene's germline CDR1 is ENHRY and CDR2 SYGVKD. Trimming left V 11 bases short and J 3 bases short, with 16 bases between.

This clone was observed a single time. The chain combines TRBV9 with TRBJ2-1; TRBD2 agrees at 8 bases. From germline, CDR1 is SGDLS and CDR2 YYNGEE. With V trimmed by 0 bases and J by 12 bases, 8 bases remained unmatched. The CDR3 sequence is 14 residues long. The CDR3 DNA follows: TGTGCCAGCAGCGTAGGCTCGGGAGGGTTGGGGCAGTTCTTC. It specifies CASSVGSGGLGQFF.

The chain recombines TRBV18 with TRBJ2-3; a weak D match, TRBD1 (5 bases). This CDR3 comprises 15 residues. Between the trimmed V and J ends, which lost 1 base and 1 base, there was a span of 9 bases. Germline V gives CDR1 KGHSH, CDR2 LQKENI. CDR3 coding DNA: TGTGCCAGCTCACCACAGGGGTTGGGCACAGATACGCAGTATTTT. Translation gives CASSPQGLGTDTQYF. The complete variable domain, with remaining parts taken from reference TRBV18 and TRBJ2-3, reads NAGVMQNPRHLVRRRGQEARLRCSPMKGHSHVYWYRQLPEEGLKFMVYLQKENIIDESGMPKERFSAEFPKEGPSILRIQQVVRGDSAAYFCASSPQGLGTDTQYFGPGTRLTVL.

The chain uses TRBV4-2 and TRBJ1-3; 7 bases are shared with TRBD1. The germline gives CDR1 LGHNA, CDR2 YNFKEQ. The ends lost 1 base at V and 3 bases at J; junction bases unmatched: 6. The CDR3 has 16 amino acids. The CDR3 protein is CASSQGTGAYGNTIYF. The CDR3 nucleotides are TGTGCCAGCAGCCAAGGAACAGGGGCGTATGGAAACACCATATATTTT.

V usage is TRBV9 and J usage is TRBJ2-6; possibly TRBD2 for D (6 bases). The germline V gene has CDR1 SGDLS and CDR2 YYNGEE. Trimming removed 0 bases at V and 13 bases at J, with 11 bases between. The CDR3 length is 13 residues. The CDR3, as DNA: TGTGCCAGCAGCGTAGGTAGCGGCCGGGTCCTGACTTTC. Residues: CASSVGSGRVLTF. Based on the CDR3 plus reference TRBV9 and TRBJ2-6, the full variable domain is DSGVTQTPKHLITATGQRVTLRCSPRSGDLSVYWYQQSLDQGLQFLIQYYNGEERAKGNILERFSAQQFPDLHSELNLSSLELGDSALYFCASSVGSGRVLTFGAGSRLTVL.

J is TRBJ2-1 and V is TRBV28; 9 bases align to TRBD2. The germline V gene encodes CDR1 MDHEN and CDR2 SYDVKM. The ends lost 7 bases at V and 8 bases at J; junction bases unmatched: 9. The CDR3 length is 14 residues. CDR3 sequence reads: CASNRLAEKDEQFF. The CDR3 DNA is TGTGCCAGCAACAGACTAGCGGAAAAGGATGAGCAGTTCTTC.